This T cell receptor beta chain is drawn from a study of monozygotic twins with inflammatory bowel disease. Overall study findings and caveats: It was in IBD patients that TCRbeta diversity (inverse Simpson) was lower than in healthy co-twins.

Each TCR library consumed around 3.5 ug of total RNA. Eight separate reactions per sample yielded the cDNA. TCRalpha and TCRbeta cDNA went through two nested PCRs of roughly 15 and 9 cycles. TCRdb processed the 5' RACE reads again and assigns one entry to each CDR3 protein, with no DNA. The specimen's table records some 190,000 distinct CDR3 sequences. A word on this clonotype: The antigen is unknown.

The CDR3 runs to 16 residues. Germline V gene data show CDR1 as LGHNA and CDR2 as YNFKEQ. Sequencing was performed on blood. V is TRBV4-2 and J is TRBJ2-2; the TRBD2 assignment by TCRdb is unverifiable without DNA. The TCR comes from a human donor with ulcerative colitis or Crohn's disease, or a healthy co-twin of an affected twin (not recorded which). The CDR3 reads CASSQGLAGTTGELFF.